Detailed here is one TCR beta chain. The data originate from a study of patients and donors after allogeneic stem cell transplantation. Trimming took 6 bases from V and 5 from J, leaving 14 bases between them. The CDR3 is made up of 14 amino acids. Germline-derived CDR1 and CDR2 are SNHLY and FYNNEI. TCRdb re-called the RT-PCR reads with MiXCR, one entry per CDR3 protein. Among some 160,000 distinct CDR3 sequences listed, 24% were seen once. The sequence came from a human donor who was either an allogeneic HSCT recipient or a stem cell or donor lymphocyte infusion donor (not recorded which). It is not recorded whose cells these are; they may come from a transplant donor. Sample: blood, either unsorted or a sorted T cell fraction (not recorded which). The chain joins TRBV2 to TRBJ2-1, with D perhaps TRBD2 (6 bases). CDR3 sequence reads: CASSWTGVHNEQFF. CDR3 nucleotide sequence: TGTGCCAGCAGCTGGACGGGGGTGCACAATGAGCAGTTCTTC.